One sample yielded the 26 T cell receptor beta chains listed below, sequenced in a study of shared clonotypes between healthy human individuals. Assay: immunoSEQ multiplex PCR; the TCRdb copy retains only in-frame clones and omits some. Here the sample spans hundreds of thousands of clones, 70% to 80% being singletons. The sample comprised PBMCs. All receptors derive from a middle-aged woman in good health. Some clones in this sample may be carry-over from other donors' samples.

V usage is TRBV10-3 and J usage is TRBJ2-2; 10 nucleotides agree with TRBD2. The CDR3 has 16 residues. The V segment lost 6 bases and the J segment 2 bases; nucleotides outside the gene matches: 6. Germline V gene sequence: CDR1 ENHRY, CDR2 SYGVKD. The CDR3 DNA sequence: TGTGCCATCAGACCAGGACTAGCGGCAAACACCGGGGAGCTGTTTTTT. The encoded protein is CAIRPGLAANTGELFF.

The gene calls are TRBV30 and TRBJ2-5, with 7 bases aligning to TRBD1. This CDR3 spans 14 amino acids. CDR1 GTSNPN and CDR2 SVGIG come from the germline V gene (reference sequence). Trimming removed 4 bases from V and 5 bases from J; junction bases left unmatched: 10. The CDR3 bases are TGTGCCTGGATCAAAGGGTCGACAGGGGAGACCCAGTACTTC. This sequence encodes CAWIKGSTGETQYF.

The sample holds a few counts of this clone. The J gene is TRBJ2-7, the V gene TRBV7-9, with 7 bases that match TRBD1. Germline V gene lookup returns CDR1 SEHNR and CDR2 FQNEAQ (reference sequence). After removal of 5 bases from V and 3 bases from J, the junction contained 4 bases not matched to a gene. This CDR3 has 13 residues. CDR3 sequence (DNA): TGTGCCAGCAGCCCGGGACAGAGCTACGAGCAGTACTTC. Protein product: CASSPGQSYEQYF.

The chain couples TRBV6-1 to TRBJ1-4, with D tentatively TRBD1 (5 bases). The CDR3 extends over 15 amino acids. Germline CDR1 reads MNHNS; CDR2 reads SASEGT. Deletions cut 6 bases from V and 8 bases from J, with 19 bases between. The CDR3 is CASRLAPGTTEKLFF. CDR3 bases: TGTGCCAGCAGACTGGCCCCGGGGACGACAGAAAAACTGTTTTTT.

CDR3 region: CASSPGRGVYNEQFF. The CDR3, as DNA: TGTGCCAGCAGCCCCGGGAGGGGAGTCTACAATGAGCAGTTCTTC. V and J are TRBV28 and TRBJ2-1; 8 positions match TRBD2. CDR1 and CDR2 (germline): MDHEN, SYDVKM. The CDR3 length is 15 residues. Trimming removed 6 bases from V and 3 bases from J; junction bases left unmatched: 7.

This clone was recorded once. The chain carries TRBV18 and TRBJ2-5; TRBD2 is a possible D gene (6 bases). V shed 3 bases and J shed 4 bases, with 15 bases lying between them. Germline CDR1 KGHSH, CDR2 LQKENI. CDR3 length equals 15 residues. The CDR3 region has the DNA TGTGCCAGCTCACCGGTGCGGGACTTGTTAGAGACCCAGTACTTC. Amino acids: CASSPVRDLLETQYF. Combining the CDR3 with reference TRBV18 and TRBJ2-5 gives the whole variable domain NAGVMQNPRHLVRRRGQEARLRCSPMKGHSHVYWYRQLPEEGLKFMVYLQKENIIDESGMPKERFSAEFPKEGPSILRIQQVVRGDSAAYFCASSPVRDLLETQYFGPGTRLLVL.

As regards this clone: At one of its ends the junction is not consistent with the germline gene, which may arise from a read error. This rearrangement joins TRBV28 to TRBJ1-1, with D possibly being TRBD1 (6 bases). Germline CDR1 reads MDHEN; CDR2 reads SYDVKM. The CDR3 spans 12 residues. As DNA, the CDR3 is TGTGCCAGCAGTTTACCGATTAGGGACACCCATTTT. It specifies CASSLPIRDTHF.

Only a few counts were recorded for this clone. This rearrangement joins TRBV6-1 to TRBJ2-5, with D possibly TRBD2 on 6 matching bases. From germline, CDR1 is MNHNS and CDR2 SASEGT. CDR3 length equals 13 residues. V was cut by 8 bases and J by 1 base, with 11 bases left in between. The CDR3 region is CASELSGQETQYF. The CDR3 bases are TGTGCCAGCGAGCTTAGCGGCCAAGAGACCCAGTACTTC.

With regard to this clone: This likely reflects a read error, since a far larger clone is one base away. In nucleotides, the CDR3 is TGTGCCAGCAGCTGGACTAGCCGGAACACCGGGGAGCTGTTTTTT. This sequence encodes CASSWTSRNTGELFF. The rearrangement joins TRBV6-1 to TRBJ2-2, with 8 bases aligning to TRBD2. The V and J ends lost 6 bases and 1 base, in that order; junction bases with no gene match: 4. The CDR3 consists of 15 residues. Germline values: CDR1 MNHNS, CDR2 SASEGT.

This chain connects TRBV10-3 to TRBJ2-7; 12 bases map to TRBD1. The CDR3 runs 17 residues. Germline V gene sequence: CDR1 ENHRY, CDR2 SYGVKD. V lost 0 bases to trimming and J lost 6 bases; unmatched junction nucleotides: 9. CDR3 nucleotides: TGTGCCATCAGTGAGTCCCGGTGGGGACAGGGGGCTTCCGAGCAGTACTTC. Its protein product is CAISESRWGQGASEQYF.

In this sample, this clone turned up many times. This chain uses TRBV10-1 with TRBJ2-3; D is unresolved. Trimming shortened V by 0 bases and J by 2 bases, and 9 bases separated the two germline ends. The CDR3 has 15 residues. CDR1 WNHNN and CDR2 SYGVQD come from the germline V gene (reference sequence). The chain's CDR3 is CASSESGSYTDTQYF. CDR3 coding DNA: TGCGCCAGCAGTGAGTCGGGATCTTACACAGATACGCAGTATTTT.

This clone has just one count. The chain has TRBV2 and TRBJ2-7, with D possibly TRBD2 on 7 matching bases. Trimming stripped 6 bases from V and 2 bases from J, with 14 bases between. The CDR3 is made up of 14 amino acids. CDR1 and CDR2 from the germline V gene are SNHLY and FYNNEI. The CDR3 is CASRQGGGTYEQYF. The CDR3, as DNA: TGTGCCAGCAGACAGGGAGGGGGAACCTACGAGCAGTACTTC.

This chain links TRBV28 with TRBJ2-2; TRBD2 matches at 10 bases. The CDR3 loop spans 14 amino acids. Per germline, CDR1 MDHEN and CDR2 SYDVKM. The CDR3 sequence: CAGSGRANTGELFF. CDR3 nucleotides: TGTGCAGGGAGCGGGAGGGCGAACACCGGGGAGCTGTTTTTT. The full variable domain, completed using reference TRBV28 and TRBJ2-2, is DVKVTQSSRYLVKRTGEKVFLECVQDMDHENMFWYRQDPGLGLRLIYFSYDVKMKEKGDIPEGYSVSREKKERFSLILESASTNQTSMYLCAGSGRANTGELFFGEGSRLTVL.

V gene TRBV5-8 combines with J gene TRBJ2-3; 13 bases match TRBD2. V shed 1 base and J 7 bases; nucleotides not matched to a gene: 3. The CDR3 totals 15 residues. Germline V gene lookup returns CDR1 SGHTS and CDR2 YDEGEE. This CDR3 reads CASSLRTSGSHTQYF. The CDR3 nucleotides read TGTGCCAGCAGCTTGAGGACTAGCGGGAGTCATACGCAGTATTTT.

This chain joins TRBV28 and TRBJ2-7, with 10 positions matching TRBD2. The CDR3 spans 14 residues. Germline trimming cut 6 bases from V and 4 bases from J; bases unmatched to any gene: 6. Germline lookup yields CDR1 MDHEN and CDR2 SYDVKM. The DNA of the CDR3 is TGTGCCAGCAGAGCGGGAGGGCCCTTATACGAGCAGTACTTC. Its protein product is CASRAGGPLYEQYF.

For this clone: This may come from a read error, since a much larger clone is one base off. The sample has other DNA sequences that encode this CDR3 too. V usage is TRBV29-1 and J usage is TRBJ2-7; no definite D call. This CDR3 region has 11 residues. Per germline, CDR1 SQVTM and CDR2 ANQGSEA. V lost 1 base to trimming and J lost 1 base, with 2 bases between them. DNA for the CDR3: TGCAGCGTTGAAGGGTCCTACGAGCAGTACTTC. It is translated as CSVEGSYEQYF.

This clone was observed a handful of times. This sequence joins TRBV27 and TRBJ2-1; 7 bases agree with TRBD2. This CDR3 region has 16 residues. Germline CDR1 is MNHEY and CDR2 is SMNVEV (reference sequence). The trim removed 6 bases at V and 0 bases at J, leaving 8 bases unmatched. The CDR3 region has the DNA TGTGCCAGCAGAGCTGGGCTAGCGGCCTCCTACAATGAGCAGTTCTTC. Encoded protein: CASRAGLAASYNEQFF.

The chain recombines TRBV6-1 with TRBJ1-2, with a tentative D call TRBD1 (6 bases). V gave up 10 bases and J gave up 4 bases, with 19 bases separating them. Germline CDR1 and CDR2: MNHNS and SASEGT. The CDR3 length is 14 residues. CDR3: CAIQLTGPAYGYTF. The CDR3 coding sequence is TGTGCCATCCAACTCACAGGGCCTGCCTATGGCTACACCTTC.

This clone has more than one count but fewer than ten. This chain connects TRBV5-8 to TRBJ1-5, with D perhaps matching TRBD1 (5 bases). Trimming stripped 1 base from V and 3 bases from J, with 14 bases between. CDR1 and CDR2 (germline): SGHTS, YDEGEE. The CDR3 contains 16 residues. In DNA, the CDR3 is TGTGCCAGCAGCTTGTATGCATCAGGGTACAATCAGCCCCAGCATTTT. Translated, it gives CASSLYASGYNQPQHF.

There are a few counts of this clone. This rearrangement joins TRBV7-2 to TRBJ2-2; 7 bases are a match to TRBD1. The J segment lost 0 bases and the V segment lost 5 bases, leaving 6 bases of the junction unmatched. The V gene's germline CDR1 is SGHTA and CDR2 FQGNSA. CDR3 length: 16 amino acids. CDR3 DNA sequence: TGTGCCAGCAGCGCATACAGGGGTGCGAACACCGGGGAGCTGTTTTTT. Translation: CASSAYRGANTGELFF.

The chain carries TRBV9 and TRBJ1-4; D is uncertain. Germline assignment: CDR1 SGDLS and CDR2 YYNGEE. This CDR3 spans 14 amino acids. Trimming removed 2 bases at V and 7 bases at J, with 12 bases between. CDR3 in DNA: TGTGCCAGCAGCGTGGCCCCGGGGAGTGAAAAACTGTTTTTT. It codes for CASSVAPGSEKLFF.

The J gene is TRBJ1-1, the V gene TRBV7-9; D is perhaps TRBD1 (5 bases). CDR1 is SEHNR and CDR2 is FQNEAQ in the germline V gene (reference sequence). The V and J ends lost 2 bases and 7 bases respectively, with 11 bases between them. The length of the CDR3 is 13 residues. CDR3 DNA sequence: TGTGCCAGCAGCTTATCGACGGGGGGTGAAGCTTTCTTT. Protein product: CASSLSTGGEAFF.

This chain joins TRBV7-9 and TRBJ1-3; no firm D call. With 2 bases removed from V and 4 bases from J, the gap between germline ends came to 3 bases. This CDR3 region has 12 residues. CDR1 and CDR2 (germline): SEHNR, FQNEAQ (reference sequence). CDR3 nucleotides: TGTGCCAGCAGCTTATTCGGAAACACCATATATTTT. Encoded protein: CASSLFGNTIYF.

The V call is TRBV7-3, the J call TRBJ2-3; TRBD2 aligns across 10 bases. Germline V lookup: CDR1 SGHTA, CDR2 FQGTGA. The CDR3 loop spans 20 amino acids. The J segment lost 2 bases and the V segment lost 0 bases, leaving 14 bases of the junction unmatched. This CDR3 is CASSLTGLAGDEQDTDTQYF. The CDR3 bases are TGTGCCAGCAGCTTAACAGGTCTAGCGGGAGATGAGCAGGACACAGATACGCAGTATTTT.

This clone was counted ten times or more. J is TRBJ2-2 and V is TRBV25-1, with D possibly matching TRBD1 (6 bases). The CDR3 runs 15 residues. Between the trimmed V and J ends, which lost 4 bases and 1 base, there was a span of 10 bases. Germline loops: CDR1 MGHDK, CDR2 SYGVNS. The CDR3 DNA sequence: TGTGCCAGCAGTGCCACGGACAGGAACACCGGGGAGCTGTTTTTT. It is translated as CASSATDRNTGELFF.

The chain employs TRBV6-1 and TRBJ2-7, with 9 bases aligning to TRBD1. The J segment lost 2 bases and the V segment lost 4 bases, leaving 3 bases of the junction unmatched. Germline CDR1 and CDR2: MNHNS and SASEGT. There are 14 residues in the CDR3. Written as DNA, the CDR3 is TGTGCCAGCAGTGGGGGGGACAGGGCCTACGAGCAGTACTTC. It encodes CASSGGDRAYEQYF.